A single T cell receptor (beta chain) is shown here with its context. Per the germline V gene, CDR1 is DFQATT and CDR2 is SNEGSKA (reference sequence). The CDR3 is 15 amino acids. V lost 6 bases, J lost 2 bases, and 8 bases stayed unmatched. This record comes from a study of T-cell reconstitution after alpha-beta-depleted transplantation in children. Molecular barcoding with unique molecular identifiers was used for the TCRbeta library. MiXCR, run by TCRdb on the PCR reads, gives a single entry per CDR3 protein. Here the sample spans about 600,000 distinct CDR3 sequences, over 9.5% being singletons. Sequences were derived from PBMCs from the stem cell graft donor, sampled from the stem cell graft. This sequence was found in a human donor who donated a stem cell graft to a child with acute myeloid leukemia. V usage is TRBV20-1 and J usage is TRBJ2-3; 10 bases map to TRBD1. The CDR3 is CSALPGTGDTDTQYF. The CDR3 DNA sequence: TGCAGTGCACTGCCCGGGACAGGGGACACAGATACGCAGTATTTT.